Following are 30 T cell receptor beta chains from one sample sequenced in a study of blood T cells in healthy people across ages. Next came a second PCR, run for about 6 to 12 cycles, which used a sample-barcoded 5' primer along with a J-beta primer mix. From the 5' RACE reads, TCRdb called clonotypes with MiXCR, one entry per CDR3 protein. The profile shows 2 million or so distinct CDR3 sequences, about 50% of them singletons. The sequenced material came from blood. The source is a woman between 40 and 55 years old in good health.

The V call is TRBV5-1, the J call TRBJ1-6; a possible D gene is TRBD1 (5 bases). This CDR3 spans 14 amino acids. V shed 5 bases and J shed 10 bases, with 16 bases lying between them. Germline lookup yields CDR1 SGHRS and CDR2 YFSETQ. The CDR3 sequence: CASRQEGFESPLHF. Here the CDR3 DNA reads TGCGCCAGCAGACAAGAGGGGTTTGAATCACCCCTCCACTTT.

V usage is TRBV4-2 and J usage is TRBJ2-5; 7 bases match TRBD2. The CDR3 totals 14 residues. Trimming took 4 bases from V and 4 from J; bases not matched to a gene: 6. Germline V lookup: CDR1 LGHNA, CDR2 YNFKEQ. CDR3: CASSLREGRETQYF. In DNA, the CDR3 is TGTGCCAGCAGCCTGAGGGAGGGACGAGAGACCCAGTACTTC.

CDR3 in DNA: TGTGCCAGCAGTTTTGGCGCAGGGTCCAATGAGCAGTTCTTC. Its translation is CASSFGAGSNEQFF. The J gene is TRBJ2-1, the V gene TRBV12-3 or TRBV12-4; a weak D match, TRBD1 (5 bases). V gave up 3 bases and J gave up 6 bases, with 12 bases separating them. The CDR3 has 14 residues.

This clonotype has only a few counts. The chain has TRBV2 and TRBJ2-1, with 7 nucleotides matching TRBD1. Germline CDR1 SNHLY, CDR2 FYNNEI. This CDR3 is built from 15 residues. J was trimmed by 6 bases and V by 7 bases; bases with no gene match: 12. The CDR3 is CASKWTGDLINEQFF. The CDR3 DNA reads TGTGCCAGCAAGTGGACAGGCGACCTGATCAATGAGCAGTTCTTC.

This clonotype was seen a few times. V usage is TRBV14 and J usage is TRBJ2-3; D may match TRBD1 or TRBD2 (6 bases each). CDR3 length: 15 amino acids. Trimming removed 1 base from V and 3 bases from J, with 11 bases in between. The germline V gene encodes CDR1 SGHDN and CDR2 FVKESK. In nucleotides, the CDR3 is TGTGCCAGCAGCCAAGTCGGGGGCGTTACAGATACGCAGTATTTT. Translation gives CASSQVGGVTDTQYF.

J is TRBJ2-5 and V is TRBV18, with D unresolved. This CDR3 has 16 amino acids. Between the trimmed V and J ends, which lost 1 base and 2 bases, there was a span of 14 bases. Germline-derived CDR1 and CDR2 are KGHSH and LQKENI. The CDR3 DNA follows: TGTGCCAGCTCACCACGGCCTCCCCGTATTCAAGAGACCCAGTACTTC. It is translated as CASSPRPPRIQETQYF.

This clonotype was seen ten or more times. The rearrangement links TRBV28 to TRBJ1-2; D remains ambiguous. This CDR3 region has 13 residues. With 4 bases removed from V and 1 base from J, the gap between germline ends came to 7 bases. Per the germline V gene, CDR1 is MDHEN and CDR2 is SYDVKM. CDR3 nucleotide sequence: TGTGCCAGCAGTTCCCAAGTTAACTATGGCTACACCTTC. It yields the protein CASSSQVNYGYTF.

J is TRBJ2-3 and V is TRBV5-1; tentatively, D is TRBD2 (6 bases). CDR3 length: 15 amino acids. Germline V gene lookup returns CDR1 SGHRS and CDR2 YFSETQ. V was cut by 0 bases and J by 6 bases, with 14 bases left in between. The CDR3 is CASSLELSGADTQYF. CDR3 DNA sequence: TGCGCCAGCAGCTTGGAGCTATCGGGAGCCGATACGCAGTATTTT.

The V gene is TRBV20-1, the J gene TRBJ2-3; D perhaps matches TRBD1 (6 bases). Germline-derived CDR1 and CDR2 are DFQATT and SNEGSKA (reference sequence). V gave up 4 bases and J gave up 8 bases, with 16 bases separating them. This CDR3 comprises 13 residues. For the CDR3, the DNA is TGCAGTGCTACCTTGGACAGTTCGGGTACGCAGTATTTT. Encoded protein: CSATLDSSGTQYF.

This clonotype turned up a few times. The V gene is TRBV6-6, the J gene TRBJ2-5; 7 bases are a match to TRBD2. CDR3 length: 12 residues. Germline V gene data show CDR1 as MNHNY and CDR2 as SVGAGI (reference sequence). After removal of 0 bases from V and 9 bases from J, the junction contained 1 base not matched to a gene. Written as DNA, the CDR3 is TGTGCCAGCAGTTACTCTCGGGGGGCCCAGTACTTC. This gives the protein CASSYSRGAQYF.

The chain carries TRBV6-2 or TRBV6-3 and TRBJ1-5, with 12 bases lining up with TRBD1. Germline V gene sequence: CDR1 MNHEY, CDR2 SVGEGT. With V trimmed by 4 bases and J by 2 bases, 9 bases remained unmatched. The CDR3 runs to 18 residues. CDR3 DNA: TGTGCCAGCAGTTTTGCTCCGGGACAGGGGGCCGGCAATCAGCCCCAGCATTTT. Protein sequence: CASSFAPGQGAGNQPQHF.

The chain combines TRBV4-2 with TRBJ2-4, with D perhaps matching TRBD2 (7 bases). Gene TRBJ2-7 matches the end of the DNA better, so the J call may be wrong. There are 18 residues in the CDR3. Germline V lookup: CDR1 LGHNA, CDR2 YNFKEQ. DNA for the CDR3: TGTGCCAGCAGCCGAATGGAGGGGGGCTGGGAGGGGTCCTACGAGCAGTACTTC. Amino acid sequence: CASSRMEGGWEGSYEQYF.

This clonotype was picked up a small number of times. The rearrangement links TRBV20-1 to TRBJ2-7, with no clear D. With 4 bases removed from V and 3 bases from J, the gap between germline ends came to 16 bases. This CDR3 region has 14 residues. CDR1 is DFQATT and CDR2 is SNEGSKA in the germline V gene (reference sequence). As DNA, the CDR3 is TGCAGTGCTAATAATTTGTACGGACGCTACGAGCAGTACTTC. This encodes CSANNLYGRYEQYF.

The V gene is TRBV4-2, the J gene TRBJ2-3; no reliable D call. Trimming cost V 5 bases and J 0 bases, with 9 bases left between them. CDR1 LGHNA and CDR2 YNFKEQ come from the germline V gene. The CDR3 consists of 14 residues. The CDR3: CASSDGLSTDTQYF. The CDR3 DNA follows: TGTGCCAGCAGCGACGGTTTAAGCACAGATACGCAGTATTTT.

The chain joins TRBV29-1 to TRBJ1-1, with D tentatively TRBD1 (5 bases). The germline CDR1 and CDR2 sequences are SQVTM and ANQGSEA. The CDR3 length is 14 residues. The V end was cut by 4 bases, the J end by 0 bases, with 12 bases between. The CDR3 reads CSVVMRGLNTEAFF. The CDR3 coding sequence is TGCAGCGTTGTAATGAGGGGTTTGAACACTGAAGCTTTCTTT.

This clonotype was observed a few times. A read error is possible here, since a much larger clone lies one base away. The chain uses TRBV29-1 and TRBJ2-7, with TRBD2 as a possible D gene (6 bases). Trimming cost V 7 bases and J 7 bases, with 20 bases left between them. Per germline, CDR1 SQVTM and CDR2 ANQGSEA. The CDR3 extends over 13 amino acids. The CDR3 protein is CSGGQSGPNEQYF. The CDR3 region has the DNA TGCAGCGGTGGACAAAGCGGGCCCAATGAGCAGTACTTC.

This clonotype was found a few times. Relative to the germline gene, one junction end is altered; a read error may explain this. The chain recombines TRBV2 with TRBJ2-6; D is possibly TRBD1 (5 bases). This CDR3 has 19 amino acids. CDR1 SNHLY and CDR2 FYNNEI come from the germline V gene. CDR3 nucleotides: TGTGCCAGCAGTGGTACAGGTATCCCCTCGTCCTCTGTGGCCAACGTCCTGACTTTC. This translates into CASSGTGIPSSSVANVLTF.

The CDR3 DNA reads TGTGCCAGCAGTGCCTACCTCCGCTCGGGACAACCTCTCTACGAGCAGTACTTC. This codes for CASSAYLRSGQPLYEQYF. The chain has TRBV6-1 and TRBJ2-5, with D perhaps TRBD1 (6 bases). The J call may be faulty, since TRBJ2-7 better matches the DNA end. This CDR3 comprises 18 residues. Germline CDR1 reads MNHNS; CDR2 reads SASEGT.

The chain couples TRBV11-2 to TRBJ2-4; 8 bases match TRBD2. The CDR3 runs to 18 residues. Germline V gene data show CDR1 as SGHAT and CDR2 as FQNNGV. With V trimmed by 2 bases and J by 2 bases, 11 bases remained unmatched. The CDR3 sequence: CASSLPQAGVFSKNIQYF. The CDR3 DNA reads TGTGCCAGCAGCTTACCCCAAGCGGGGGTCTTTTCCAAAAACATTCAGTACTTC.

This clonotype was observed a handful of times. The rearrangement uses TRBV12-3 or TRBV12-4 and TRBJ2-5; no reliable D call. Trimming removed 5 bases from V and 2 bases from J, with 12 bases in between. CDR3 length: 14 amino acids. The CDR3 DNA reads as TGTGCCAGCAGTGGCCGTTATCCTCAAGAGACCCAGTACTTC. Translating gives CASSGRYPQETQYF.

This clonotype was detected a few times. This sequence joins TRBV4-3 and TRBJ2-7; no reliable D call. The CDR3 has 14 residues. Germline V gives CDR1 LGHNA, CDR2 YSLEER. The V end lost 2 bases, the J end lost 3 bases, and 11 bases lay between the germline ends. The DNA of the CDR3 is TGCGCCAGCAGCCAATCGCTAGAATACTACGAGCAGTACTTC. It codes for CASSQSLEYYEQYF.

This clonotype was observed a few times. The genes are TRBV5-1 and TRBJ2-1; the D gene is possibly TRBD1 (5 bases). The V end lost 0 bases, the J end lost 5 bases, and 27 bases lay between the germline ends. CDR3 length: 20 amino acids. Germline V CDR1 and CDR2: SGHRS, YFSETQ. The DNA for the CDR3 is TGCGCCAGCAGCTTGGCACGCGGTGGGGCCATTCTAGATGCCGACAATGAGCAGTTCTTC. Translated: CASSLARGGAILDADNEQFF.

The V and J genes are TRBV11-2 and TRBJ2-2; D ambiguous. This CDR3 has 14 amino acids. The V end was cut by 4 bases, the J end by 3 bases, with 9 bases between. Germline V gene sequence: CDR1 SGHAT, CDR2 FQNNGV. CDR3 nucleotides: TGTGCCAGCAGCTATCAACCTTACACCGGGGAGCTGTTTTTT. This sequence encodes CASSYQPYTGELFF.

This sequence joins TRBV7-3 and TRBJ2-1; D uncertain. Germline V gives CDR1 SGHTA, CDR2 FQGTGA. The CDR3 has 13 amino acids. V dropped 5 bases and J dropped 6 bases, with 11 bases sitting between them. The CDR3 DNA reads TGTGCCAGCAGCATGGACGAGGCCAATGAGCAGTTCTTC. As protein: CASSMDEANEQFF.

This clonotype was seen a single time. The chain links TRBV18 to TRBJ1-5, with unresolved D. Germline V CDR1 and CDR2: KGHSH, LQKENI. The CDR3 loop spans 15 amino acids. V was shortened by 6 bases and J by 0 bases, with 12 bases between the two germline ends. The chain's CDR3 is CASSRYTDSNQPQHF. CDR3 DNA: TGTGCCAGCTCCCGATACACGGATAGCAATCAGCCCCAGCATTTT.

V and J are TRBV20-1 and TRBJ2-1, with 7 bases matching TRBD2. J was trimmed by 3 bases and V by 8 bases; bases with no gene match: 7. This CDR3 contains 13 residues. Germline CDR1 DFQATT, CDR2 SNEGSKA (reference sequence). CDR3 nucleotide sequence: TGCAGTCCCTGGACTAGGAGCTACAATGAGCAGTTCTTC. Its protein is CSPWTRSYNEQFF.

The CDR3: CASSRGLSSYEQYF. CDR3 sequence (DNA): TGTGCCAGCAGTCGGGGACTTAGCTCCTACGAGCAGTACTTC. The genes are TRBV12-3 or TRBV12-4 and TRBJ2-7, with D maybe TRBD2 (6 bases). V lost 5 bases and J lost 0, with 11 bases in between. This CDR3 contains 14 residues.

This chain joins TRBV7-9 and TRBJ2-5, with 8 bases aligning to TRBD1. With V trimmed by 1 base and J by 5 bases, 6 bases remained unmatched. The germline V gene has CDR1 SEHNR and CDR2 FQNEAQ (reference sequence). CDR3 size: 15 residues. The CDR3 DNA sequence: TGTGCCAGCAGCTTAGGGCGACAGGGGTGGGAGACCCAGTACTTC. Translated, it gives CASSLGRQGWETQYF.

The rearrangement joins TRBV4-2 to TRBJ2-3, with D possibly matching TRBD1 (5 bases). The CDR3 spans 15 residues. Per germline, CDR1 LGHNA and CDR2 YNFKEQ. The V end lost 1 base, the J end lost 2 bases, and 10 bases lay between the germline ends. In DNA form, the CDR3 reads TGTGCCAGCAGCCAAGGCCCAGGGCACACAGATACGCAGTATTTT. Amino acid sequence: CASSQGPGHTDTQYF.

The V and J genes are TRBV27 and TRBJ2-3; possible D gene TRBD1, 6 bases. Deletions cut 5 bases from V and 0 bases from J, with 18 bases between. CDR3 length: 17 amino acids. Germline loops: CDR1 MNHEY, CDR2 SMNVEV (reference sequence). The CDR3: CASSIIQGDFSTDTQYF. CDR3 bases: TGTGCCAGCAGTATTATACAGGGAGATTTTAGCACAGATACGCAGTATTTT.